This TCR beta chain was sequenced in a study of cytomegalovirus exposure and HLA in healthy donors. V lost 6 bases, J lost 1 base, and 3 bases stayed unmatched. Per the germline V gene, CDR1 is MNHEY and CDR2 is SVGAGI. The CDR3 loop spans 15 amino acids. By share, this clone ranks as medium-sized. Both 60 Vbeta primers and 13 Jbeta primers went into the PCR. TCRdb's copy holds only in-frame clones and misses some; the assay was immunoSEQ multiplex PCR. The sample holds 190,000 or so clones; about 80% are singletons and the top ten take under 0.85%. Source material: PBMCs. The gene calls are TRBV6-5 and TRBJ2-3; 11 nucleotides match TRBD2. This TCR was recovered from a boy between 10 and 17 years old in good health and CMV-seronegative. Here the CDR3 DNA reads TGTGCCAGCAGATCGGGACTAGCGGGCACAGATACGCAGTATTTT. This gives the protein CASRSGLAGTDTQYF.